What follows are 19 T cell receptor beta chains derived from one specimen sequenced in a study of T cell clonotyping in hematopoietic cell transplantation. Only in-frame clones appear in the TCRdb table, and some are missing; sequencing was by immunoSEQ multiplex PCR. The sample holds 15,000 to 20,000 clones, about 57% seen once. The source was PBMCs, collected 30 days after allogeneic stem cell transplant. The source of these receptors is a male patient aged 45-60 years who had an allogeneic stem cell transplant from an unrelated donor, so T cells may come from the graft donor. Some clones in this sample may be carry-over from other donors' samples.

This sequence joins TRBV5-4 and TRBJ1-4; D is undetermined. CDR3 size: 12 residues. The V end lost 4 bases, the J end lost 5 bases, and 6 bases lay between the germline ends. The V gene's germline CDR1 is SGHNT and CDR2 YYREEE (reference sequence). This CDR3 reads CASSLGNEKLFF. The CDR3 DNA reads as TGTGCCAGCAGCCTTGGGAATGAAAAACTGTTTTTT.

V is TRBV19 and J is TRBJ1-1, with 7 positions matching TRBD1. The CDR3 consists of 14 residues. V dropped 6 bases and J dropped 5; count of bases not matched to a gene: 9. The germline V gene has CDR1 LNHDA and CDR2 SQIVND (reference sequence). CDR3: CASSITGAGTEAFF. The CDR3 DNA reads as TGTGCCAGTAGCATAACAGGGGCGGGAACTGAAGCTTTCTTT.

This rearrangement joins TRBV7-2 to TRBJ2-3, with 10 bases matching TRBD2. CDR1 is SGHTA, CDR2 FQGNSA, per germline. After removal of 2 bases from V and 0 bases from J, the junction contained 11 bases not matched to a gene. The CDR3 is made up of 19 amino acids. This chain's CDR3 is CASSLPRTSGATSTDTQYF. For the CDR3, the DNA is TGTGCCAGCAGCTTACCCCGGACTAGCGGTGCCACTAGCACAGATACGCAGTATTTT.

The V and J genes are TRBV23-1 and TRBJ1-2, with D unclear. TRBV23-1 is noted as an ORF with a role that remains uncertain. This CDR3 region has 12 residues. Trimming took off 6 bases at V and 0 bases at J, with 5 bases between the two ends. DNA of the CDR3: TGCGCCAGCAGCCCCCCTAACTATGGCTACACCTTC. Its protein is CASSPPNYGYTF.

The chain carries TRBV7-3 and TRBJ1-2, with TRBD1 matching 7 bases. The J segment lost 5 bases and the V segment lost 2 bases, leaving 14 bases of the junction unmatched. CDR3 size: 17 residues. Germline lookup yields CDR1 SGHTA and CDR2 FQGTGA. CDR3 nucleotides: TGTGCCAGCAGCTTAGGGCCGGGAGGGGGCGTAGAATATGGCTACACCTTC. Its protein is CASSLGPGGGVEYGYTF. The whole variable domain, remainder taken from reference TRBV7-3 and TRBJ1-2, is GAGVSQTPSNKVTEKGKYVELRCDPISGHTALYWYRQSLGQGPEFLIYFQGTGAADDSGLPNDRFFAVRPEGSVSTLKIQRTERGDSAVYLCASSLGPGGGVEYGYTFGSGTRLTVV.

The chain carries TRBV7-2 and TRBJ1-6; the match to TRBD1 covers 7 bases. Germline-derived CDR1 and CDR2 are SGHTA and FQGNSA. Trimming at V came to 5 bases and at J to 10 bases, leaving 11 bases not matched to a gene. The CDR3 consists of 15 residues. The CDR3 spells CASSAGGTESSPLHF. CDR3 coding DNA: TGTGCCAGCAGCGCTGGCGGGACAGAATCCTCACCCCTCCACTTT.

This chain uses TRBV5-1 with TRBJ1-1; 7 positions match TRBD1. Germline V gene data show CDR1 as SGHRS and CDR2 as YFSETQ. CDR3 length: 13 residues. J gave up 5 bases and V 5 bases, and 6 bases lay outside the gene matches. This CDR3 is CASSFQGGTEAFF. The CDR3 DNA sequence: TGCGCCAGCAGTTTTCAGGGGGGGACTGAAGCTTTCTTT.

CDR3 protein: CAISEGGSPLHF. The CDR3 DNA follows: TGTGCCATCAGTGAGGGGGGTTCACCCCTCCACTTT. V gene TRBV10-3 combines with J gene TRBJ1-6, with D possibly TRBD1 on 5 matching bases. The V end was cut by 2 bases, the J end by 9 bases, with 5 bases between. CDR3 length equals 12 residues. Per germline, CDR1 ENHRY and CDR2 SYGVKD.

This chain uses TRBV11-2 with TRBJ2-7; no clear D. This CDR3 spans 13 amino acids. The germline V and J ends were trimmed by 1 base and 7 bases, with 11 bases remaining between them. Germline V gene sequence: CDR1 SGHAT, CDR2 FQNNGV. In DNA, the CDR3 is TGTGCCAGCAGCTTAGGTGGCCAGCTAGAGCAGTACTTC. Residues: CASSLGGQLEQYF.

This clone was picked up a small number of times. The chain carries TRBV14 and TRBJ2-5; tentatively, D is TRBD1 (5 bases). The CDR3 is 14 amino acids. CDR1 and CDR2 from the germline V gene are SGHDN and FVKESK. The V end was cut by 1 base, the J end by 7 bases, with 13 bases between. Written as DNA, the CDR3 is TGTGCCAGCAGCCAAGTGTGGACCGACAGGACCCAGTACTTC. This encodes CASSQVWTDRTQYF.

The V and J genes are TRBV9 and TRBJ1-1; D remains unclear. V shed 3 bases and J shed 5 bases, with 11 bases lying between them. The CDR3 totals 13 residues. Germline lookup yields CDR1 SGDLS and CDR2 YYNGEE. Here the CDR3 reads CASSGALRTEAFF. CDR3 nucleotide sequence: TGTGCCAGCAGCGGAGCCCTGCGTACTGAAGCTTTCTTT.

The chain combines TRBV25-1 with TRBJ2-5, with a tentative D call TRBD2 (5 bases). This CDR3 is built from 13 residues. Germline V CDR1 and CDR2: MGHDK, SYGVNS. Trimming pared 8 bases from V and 5 bases from J, leaving 15 bases between. Here the CDR3 reads CASRAVAWETQYF. In DNA form, the CDR3 reads TGTGCCAGCCGGGCAGTAGCGTGGGAGACCCAGTACTTC.

This clone was recorded once. V is TRBV5-8 and J is TRBJ2-2; tentatively, D is TRBD1 (6 bases). The germline V gene encodes CDR1 SGHTS and CDR2 YDEGEE. The CDR3 loop spans 13 amino acids. Trimming took 4 bases from V and 9 from J, leaving 13 bases between them. In DNA form, the CDR3 reads TGTGCCAGCAGCCCTCAGCAGGGGCGGGAGCTGTTTTTT. This translates into CASSPQQGRELFF.

This rearrangement joins TRBV4-3 to TRBJ2-1; 7 nucleotides match TRBD1. The ends lost 0 bases at V and 0 bases at J; junction bases unmatched: 2. Germline CDR1 LGHNA, CDR2 YSLEER. The CDR3 consists of 16 residues. The CDR3 sequence is CASSQEPGGSYNEQFF. The DNA for the CDR3 is TGCGCCAGCAGCCAAGAGCCAGGGGGCTCCTACAATGAGCAGTTCTTC.

The DNA of the CDR3 is TGTGCCTGGATACCCGGCCTCACCTACAATGAGCAGTTCTTC. It translates to CAWIPGLTYNEQFF. The V and J genes are TRBV30 and TRBJ2-1; D is uncertain. This CDR3 region has 14 residues. V was trimmed by 4 bases and J by 2 bases, leaving 12 bases between them. Per the germline V gene, CDR1 is GTSNPN and CDR2 is SVGIG (reference sequence).

The rearrangement joins TRBV4-1 to TRBJ2-3, with D possibly TRBD2 on 5 matching bases. The CDR3 totals 15 residues. V shed 6 bases and J shed 1 base, with 14 bases lying between them. The germline V gene has CDR1 MGHRA and CDR2 YSYEKL. The CDR3 DNA is TGCGCCAGCAGTCTTTGGCGGGCGGGCACAGATACGCAGTATTTT. Its protein is CASSLWRAGTDTQYF.

The chain recombines TRBV30 with TRBJ2-5; D remains unclear. The CDR3 runs to 13 residues. V was cut by 2 bases and J by 4 bases, with 11 bases left in between. The germline V gene encodes CDR1 GTSNPN and CDR2 SVGIG (reference sequence). The CDR3 here is CAWSNNVLETQYF. CDR3 DNA sequence: TGTGCCTGGAGTAACAATGTATTAGAGACCCAGTACTTC.

This chain joins TRBV5-8 and TRBJ1-2; D not certain. Looked up from germline, CDR1 is SGHTS and CDR2 is YDEGEE. This CDR3 has 10 amino acids. V was clipped by 5 bases and J by 8 bases, with 7 bases between them. This CDR3 reads CASRFDGYTF. CDR3 nucleotide sequence: TGTGCCAGCAGATTCGACGGCTACACCTTC.

The V gene is TRBV6-5, the J gene TRBJ1-1; D unclear. Per the germline V gene, CDR1 is MNHEY and CDR2 is SVGAGI. This CDR3 region has 13 residues. The V gene lost 9 bases and the J gene lost 0 bases, with 11 bases spanning the gap. CDR3 region: CASNLVMNTEAFF. The CDR3 nucleotides are TGTGCCAGTAACCTTGTCATGAACACTGAAGCTTTCTTT.